Listed below are T cell receptor beta chains from one sample, sequenced in a study of shared clonotypes between healthy human individuals. TCRdb's copy holds only in-frame clones and misses some; the assay was immunoSEQ multiplex PCR. The table records fewer than 1.8 million clones, 98% to 99% of them present only once. The sequencing sample was made of naive CD4+ T cells sorted from blood. Every receptor here comes from a man aged 30 to 39 in good health. Both conserved end residues are part of each CDR3. The D gene is left open where the match is weak. The size of a clone is reported for some rows only, either as once, few or many, or as a class for expanded clones.

j_gene	v_gene	d_gene	abundance	CDR3aa	CDR3nt
TRBJ1-1	TRBV6-1	-	-	CASSDPGAGTEAFF	TGTGCCAGCAGTGACCCGGGGGCTGGGACTGAAGCTTTCTTT
TRBJ2-5	TRBV7-8	TRBD1	once	CASSPGGQETQYF	TGTGCCAGCAGCCCAGGGGGCCAGGAGACCCAGTACTTC
TRBJ2-3	TRBV21-1	-	-	CASSKRGGSRKGPIAVLDTQYF	TGTGCCAGCAGCAAACGGGGAGGGAGCAGAAAGGGACCAATTGCAGTATTAGATACGCAGTATTTT
TRBJ2-1	TRBV27	TRBD2	-	CASSLRTSGPLPRENEQFF	TGTGCCAGCAGTTTGAGGACTAGCGGGCCTCTCCCCCGGGAGAATGAGCAGTTCTTC
TRBJ2-5	TRBV5-1	TRBD2	-	CASSLGVVLAEETQYF	TGCGCCAGCAGCTTGGGAGTGGTTCTAGCGGAAGAGACCCAGTACTTC
TRBJ1-1	TRBV28	-	-	CASSSGTEAFF	TGTGCCAGCAGTAGCGGGACTGAAGCTTTCTTT
TRBJ1-5	TRBV19	-	once	CASSLDSSYSNQPQHF	TGTGCCAGTAGTCTGGACAGTTCTTATAGCAATCAGCCCCAGCATTTT
TRBJ2-7	TRBV7-2	-	-	CASSQGSRLNRAYEQYF	TGTGCCAGCAGCCAAGGGAGTCGACTGAACAGGGCATACGAGCAGTACTTC
TRBJ2-1	TRBV4-2	-	-	CASRSPGPRSEQFF	TGTGCCAGCAGGTCTCCGGGACCCCGTAGTGAGCAGTTCTTC
TRBJ1-2	TRBV28	-	-	CASLSVRGYTF	TGTGCCAGCCTTTCGGTTCGAGGCTACACCTTC
TRBJ2-5	TRBV19	-	-	CASSMTIRETQYF	TGTGCCAGTAGTATGACTATTCGAGAGACCCAGTACTTC
TRBJ2-1	TRBV11-2	TRBD2	-	CASSLPSGAYNEQFF	TGTGCCAGCAGCTTACCTAGCGGGGCCTACAATGAGCAGTTCTTC
TRBJ1-3	TRBV11-1	-	-	CASSLLETSGNTIYF	TGTGCCAGCAGCTTATTAGAGACTTCTGGAAACACCATATATTTT
TRBJ1-5	TRBV7-2	-	-	CASSLGTPDSNQPQHF	TGTGCCAGCAGCCTCGGGACGCCGGATAGCAATCAGCCCCAGCATTTT
TRBJ2-2	TRBV19	TRBD2	-	CASSISGLAGGRSNTGELFF	TGTGCCAGTAGTATATCGGGACTAGCGGGAGGGAGGTCCAACACCGGGGAGCTGTTTTTT
TRBJ1-5	TRBV18	-	once	CASSPLPTGMRGNSNQPQHF	TGTGCCAGCTCACCCCTCCCCACAGGGATGCGGGGAAATAGCAATCAGCCCCAGCATTTT
TRBJ1-2	TRBV5-1	TRBD1	-	CASSLGQGNLGYTF	TGCGCCAGCAGCTTGGGACAGGGCAATTTGGGCTACACCTTC
TRBJ1-1	TRBV6-5	-	-	CASKRTAVNTEAFF	TGTGCCAGCAAAAGGACAGCGGTGAACACTGAAGCTTTCTTT
TRBJ1-5	TRBV10-3	-	-	CAISESGGSPNQPQHF	TGTGCCATCAGTGAGTCGGGGGGCTCCCCGAATCAGCCCCAGCATTTT
TRBJ2-7	TRBV6-6	TRBD2	-	CASSRSGRGGYEQYF	TGTGCCAGCAGCCGCAGCGGGAGAGGAGGGTACGAGCAGTACTTC
TRBJ1-2	TRBV6-6	-	-	CASRLTIMANYGYTF	TGTGCCAGCAGGTTGACCATTATGGCTAACTATGGCTACACCTTC
TRBJ1-5	TRBV4-3	-	once	CASSHGLNQPQHF	TGCGCCAGCAGCCATGGTCTCAATCAGCCCCAGCATTTT
TRBJ1-2	TRBV19	TRBD1	-	CASSIYAGTGGEGYTF	TGTGCCAGTAGTATATACGCCGGGACAGGGGGTGAAGGCTACACCTTC
TRBJ2-7	TRBV5-5	-	-	CASSPSSYEQYF	TGTGCCAGCAGCCCGAGCTCCTACGAGCAGTACTTC
TRBJ1-4	TRBV5-1	-	-	CASSLAGGANEKLFF	TGCGCCAGCAGCTTGGCCGGCGGGGCTAATGAAAAACTGTTTTTT
TRBJ2-6	TRBV5-5	-	-	CASSLPPLAGANVLTF	TGTGCCAGCAGCTTGCCGCCGTTAGCTGGGGCCAACGTCCTGACTTTC
TRBJ2-7	TRBV2	TRBD2	-	CASSGGGSGSGEQYF	TGTGCCAGCAGTGGGGGGGGTAGCGGGAGCGGCGAGCAGTACTTC
TRBJ1-4	TRBV27	-	-	CASTKRLNEKLFF	TGTGCCAGCACCAAGAGGCTTAATGAAAAACTGTTTTTT
TRBJ2-4	TRBV5-6	-	-	CASTRFGTEVTSGNIQYF	TGTGCCAGCACCAGATTCGGGACGGAGGTGACTAGTGGGAACATTCAGTACTTC
TRBJ1-1	TRBV6-5	-	-	CATGTGREAFF	TGTGCCACGGGGACCGGGCGAGAAGCTTTCTTT
TRBJ2-1	TRBV5-1	-	once	CASSTQHRGDNEQFF	TGCGCCAGCAGCACACAACACCGCGGAGACAATGAGCAGTTCTTC
TRBJ2-5	TRBV28	-	-	CASSPVPEAKSAQYF	TGTGCCAGCAGCCCCGTTCCGGAGGCCAAGTCGGCCCAGTACTTC
TRBJ2-2	TRBV2	-	-	CASSVWVNTGELFF	TGTGCCAGCAGTGTTTGGGTGAACACCGGGGAGCTGTTTTTT
TRBJ2-2	TRBV9	-	-	CASSVKGDTGELFF	TGTGCCAGCAGCGTAAAGGGTGACACCGGGGAGCTGTTTTTT
TRBJ2-7	TRBV6-4	-	-	CASSDENSTYEQYF	TGTGCCAGCAGTGACGAGAACTCAACCTACGAGCAGTACTTC
TRBJ1-3	TRBV18	-	-	CASSPKEILSGNTIYF	TGTGCCAGCTCACCAAAGGAAATCCTCTCTGGAAACACCATATATTTT
TRBJ2-3	TRBV15	TRBD2	-	CATSTGRTSFGSDTQYF	TGTGCCACCAGCACGGGGAGGACTAGTTTTGGCTCAGATACGCAGTATTTT
TRBJ1-2	TRBV5-1	TRBD1	-	CASSSTFSGTGDSGYTF	TGCGCCAGCAGCTCCACCTTTTCCGGGACAGGGGATAGTGGCTACACCTTC
TRBJ2-3	TRBV19	TRBD2	-	CASRPLAGLRDTQYF	TGTGCCAGTAGGCCCTTAGCGGGTCTAAGGGATACGCAGTATTTT